The 18 T cell receptor beta chains below were found in one sample sequenced in a study of shared clonotypes between healthy human individuals (dated by TCRdb to the early 2020s). The method behind the library was the immunoSEQ multiplex PCR assay. In TCRdb, the immuneACCESS table is reduced to in-frame sequences with V and J assigned. These tables do not hold every clone; where another copy was compared, an unresolved V gene accounts for under half, and the others remain unexplained. A total of over 1.5 million clones appear in this sample, around 98% of them only once. Less than 0.55% of the sample is held by the ten biggest clonotypes. Input material: naive CD4+ T cells sorted from blood. Per the publication, the cell subset or site label means: CD45RA+ positively selected. The receptors originated from a man aged 25 to 45 in good health.

This clone was picked up one time. Other DNA sequences in this specimen translate into the identical CDR3. The chain carries TRBV7-9 and TRBJ2-5, with D uncertain. This CDR3 contains 11 residues. V lost 3 bases and J lost 5, with 4 bases in between. Germline CDR1 and CDR2: SEHNR and FQNEAQ (reference sequence). CDR3 in DNA: TGTGCCAGCAGCTTCTCGGAGACCCAGTACTTC. Translation gives CASSFSETQYF.

The genes are TRBV7-8 and TRBJ1-5; no definite D call. V was pared by 0 bases and J by 7 bases, with 7 bases between. Germline CDR1 reads SGHVS; CDR2 reads FQNEAQ. CDR3 length: 13 residues. The CDR3 reads CASSLARNQPQHF. The CDR3 DNA reads TGTGCCAGCAGCTTAGCGCGTAACCAGCCCCAGCATTTT.

J is TRBJ2-7 and V is TRBV29-1; the D gene is possibly TRBD1 (5 bases). This CDR3 contains 15 residues. Germline assignment: CDR1 SQVTM and CDR2 ANQGSEA. V lost 4 bases and J 6 bases, leaving 22 bases between the germline ends. This CDR3 reads CSVASFRETVGEQYF. CDR3 nucleotide sequence: TGCAGCGTTGCTTCCTTCAGGGAAACCGTTGGCGAGCAGTACTTC.

The V gene is TRBV7-2, the J gene TRBJ1-5; 9 bases line up with TRBD1. The trim removed 5 bases at V and 7 bases at J, leaving 3 bases unmatched. The CDR3 is made up of 13 amino acids. Germline V lookup: CDR1 SGHTA, CDR2 FQGNSA. In DNA, the CDR3 is TGTGCCAGCAGCCGGGACAGGGAACAGCCCCAGCATTTT. Its protein product is CASSRDREQPQHF. Filled out from reference TRBV7-2 and TRBJ1-5, the complete variable domain reads GAGVSQSPSNKVTEKGKDVELRCDPISGHTALYWYRQSLGQGLEFLIYFQGNSAPDKSGLPSDRFSAERTGGSVSTLTIQRTQQEDSAVYLCASSRDREQPQHFGDGTRLSIL.

This rearrangement joins TRBV4-3 to TRBJ1-4; no clear D gene. Between the trimmed V and J ends, which lost 4 bases and 2 bases, there was a span of 20 bases. Germline CDR1 LGHNA, CDR2 YSLEER. The CDR3 sequence is 18 residues long. The DNA of the CDR3 is TGCGCCAGCAGCCTTAGACACTATCAAAGCAGCACTAATGAAAAACTGTTTTTT. Its protein product is CASSLRHYQSSTNEKLFF.

The chain has TRBV19 and TRBJ1-1, with D maybe TRBD1 (6 bases). Germline CDR1 LNHDA, CDR2 SQIVND (reference sequence). The V end was cut by 0 bases, the J end by 5 bases, with 10 bases between. The CDR3 is 14 residues long. The CDR3 spells CASSIEQGRTEAFF. The CDR3 bases are TGTGCCAGTAGTATAGAACAGGGAAGGACTGAAGCTTTCTTT.

The genes are TRBV7-2 and TRBJ2-7, with D unclear. V was cut by 4 bases and J by 3 bases, with 19 bases left in between. The V gene's germline CDR1 is SGHTA and CDR2 FQGNSA. CDR3 length: 16 amino acids. The CDR3 here is CASSSSLSVAGYEQYF. CDR3 DNA: TGTGCCAGCAGCTCCTCGCTTTCCGTGGCTGGCTACGAGCAGTACTTC.

This chain uses TRBV9 with TRBJ2-7; unclear D gene. Trimming took off 3 bases at V and 5 bases at J, with 15 bases between the two ends. Germline lookup yields CDR1 SGDLS and CDR2 YYNGEE. The CDR3 has 14 amino acids. Here the CDR3 reads CASSATLDTHEQYF. CDR3 DNA: TGTGCCAGCAGCGCCACTCTAGATACGCACGAGCAGTACTTC.

The chain carries TRBV7-3 and TRBJ1-3; 7 positions agree with TRBD1. After removal of 3 bases from V and 3 bases from J, the junction contained 2 bases not matched to a gene. The length of the CDR3 is 14 residues. Per germline, CDR1 SGHTA and CDR2 FQGTGA. CDR3 DNA sequence: TGTGCCAGCAGCTTGACAGGGAGTGGAAACACCATATATTTT. It translates to CASSLTGSGNTIYF.

The chain couples TRBV9 to TRBJ2-2; perhaps D is TRBD1 or TRBD2 (6 bases each). CDR3 length: 15 amino acids. V was trimmed by 0 bases and J by 7 bases, leaving 13 bases between them. The germline gives CDR1 SGDLS, CDR2 YYNGEE. The CDR3 nucleotides are TGTGCCAGCAGCGTAGCCCGGGGGCCTGGCGGGGAGCTGTTTTTT. Translation: CASSVARGPGGELFF. The variable domain in full, completed from reference TRBV9 and TRBJ2-2, reads DSGVTQTPKHLITATGQRVTLRCSPRSGDLSVYWYQQSLDQGLQFLIQYYNGEERAKGNILERFSAQQFPDLHSELNLSSLELGDSALYFCASSVARGPGGELFFGEGSRLTVL.

This clone was observed a single time. The chain links TRBV5-1 to TRBJ2-1; the match to TRBD2 covers 7 bases. The trim removed 3 bases at V and 2 bases at J, leaving 5 bases unmatched. This CDR3 spans 15 amino acids. Germline V gene lookup returns CDR1 SGHRS and CDR2 YFSETQ. The CDR3 nucleotides read TGCGCCAGCAGCTCCAAGCGGGACGCCTACAATGAGCAGTTCTTC. It yields the protein CASSSKRDAYNEQFF.

The J gene is TRBJ2-7, the V gene TRBV11-1, with D perhaps matching TRBD1 (6 bases). The CDR3 extends over 14 amino acids. V lost 3 bases and J lost 2, with 11 bases in between. The germline CDR1 and CDR2 sequences are SGHAT and FQDESV (reference sequence). CDR3 amino acids: CASSFPGTTYEQYF. Here the CDR3 DNA reads TGTGCCAGCAGCTTTCCCGGGACAACCTACGAGCAGTACTTC.

The gene calls are TRBV7-3 and TRBJ2-6, with 9 bases lining up with TRBD1. V was clipped by 1 base and J by 4 bases; unmatched bases: 11. The CDR3 covers 19 residues. Germline CDR1 SGHTA, CDR2 FQGTGA. DNA for the CDR3: TGTGCCAGCAGCTTAAAAGGGGACAGGGCGCCGTGGGGGGCCAACGTCCTGACTTTC. As protein: CASSLKGDRAPWGANVLTF.

This clone was detected only once. The chain uses TRBV7-7 and TRBJ1-2; perhaps TRBD1 as D (6 bases). V was shortened by 5 bases and J by 5 bases, with 21 bases between the two germline ends. The germline V gene encodes CDR1 SSHAT and CDR2 FNYEAQ (reference sequence). This CDR3 comprises 16 residues. This CDR3 is CASSDLITGFQYGYTF. The DNA for the CDR3 is TGTGCCAGCAGCGACCTGATCACAGGGTTTCAGTATGGCTACACCTTC.

V and J are TRBV5-4 and TRBJ1-5; the D gene is possibly TRBD1 (6 bases). There are 16 residues in the CDR3. Looked up from germline, CDR1 is SGHNT and CDR2 is YYREEE (reference sequence). Trimming left V 4 bases short and J 2 bases short, with 16 bases between. In DNA form, the CDR3 reads TGTGCCAGCAGCCCCGGTGGGGGGGCTGGCAATCAGCCCCAGCATTTT. Amino acids: CASSPGGGAGNQPQHF.

The chain recombines TRBV18 with TRBJ2-7; D might be TRBD1 or TRBD2, each matching 5 bases. The CDR3 spans 14 residues. Germline V CDR1 and CDR2: KGHSH, LQKENI. V shed 4 bases and J shed 2 bases, with 12 bases lying between them. CDR3: CASSLRGGTYEQYF. The CDR3, as DNA: TGTGCCAGCTCACTCCGGGGCGGAACCTACGAGCAGTACTTC.

The gene calls are TRBV7-2 and TRBJ2-3, with D possibly TRBD2 on 6 matching bases. The CDR3 loop spans 15 amino acids. Trimming stripped 5 bases from V and 6 bases from J, with 18 bases between. CDR1 is SGHTA, CDR2 FQGNSA, per germline. CDR3 region: CASSRREVGVDTQYF. The CDR3 DNA sequence: TGTGCCAGCAGCCGTAGGGAGGTCGGGGTGGATACGCAGTATTTT.

Concerning this clone itself: Other DNA sequences from this sample encode an identical CDR3 as well. The chain joins TRBV20-1 to TRBJ2-3; D is unclear. This CDR3 is built from 11 residues. CDR1 and CDR2 (germline): DFQATT, SNEGSKA (reference sequence). V lost 6 bases and J 6 bases, leaving 10 bases between the germline ends. CDR3 in DNA: TGCAGTGCCCGACTGGCGGATACGCAGTATTTT. Translating gives CSARLADTQYF.